These 16 T cell receptor beta chains share one sample of origin, sequenced in a study of cytomegalovirus exposure and HLA in healthy donors. It was with 60 Vbeta and 13 Jbeta primers that the PCR ran. The data were produced by immunoSEQ multiplex PCR, yet TCRdb's version contains in-frame clones alone and is incomplete. The repertoire holds roughly 100,000 clones, with more than 65% as singletons. Specimen: PBMCs. The receptors derive from a man in his forties in good health and CMV-seropositive.

The chain recombines TRBV30 with TRBJ1-1; 10 positions match TRBD1. V dropped 5 bases and J dropped 5; count of bases not matched to a gene: 8. Germline CDR1 is GTSNPN and CDR2 is SVGIG (reference sequence). This CDR3 is 14 amino acids long. Here the CDR3 DNA reads TGTGCCTGGGAACCGGGACAGGGGATTACTGAAGCTTTCTTT. Translated, it gives CAWEPGQGITEAFF. Combining the CDR3 with reference TRBV30 and TRBJ1-1 gives the whole variable domain SQTIHQWPATLVQPVGSPLSLECTVEGTSNPNLYWYRQAAGRGLQLLFYSVGIGQISSEVPQNLSASRPQDRQFILSSKKLLLSDSGFYLCAWEPGQGITEAFFGQGTRLTVV.

The rearrangement joins TRBV9 to TRBJ1-2; 10 bases agree with TRBD1. Unmatched junction bases numbered 7, after V lost 1 base and J lost 4 bases. This CDR3 contains 16 residues. Germline assignment: CDR1 SGDLS and CDR2 YYNGEE. The CDR3: CASSVSRDRGAYGYTF. The DNA for the CDR3 is TGTGCCAGCAGCGTATCCCGGGACAGGGGTGCCTATGGCTACACCTTC.

Here the CDR3 reads CASSLVDSGGVYNEQFF. The CDR3 coding sequence is TGTGCCAGCAGCTTAGTTGATAGCGGGGGGGTTTACAATGAGCAGTTCTTC. V gene TRBV7-2 combines with J gene TRBJ2-1; 11 bases are shared with TRBD2. The ends lost 1 base at V and 4 bases at J; junction bases unmatched: 6. The CDR3 sequence is 17 residues long. CDR1 and CDR2 from the germline V gene are SGHTA and FQGNSA.

The chain joins TRBV4-2 to TRBJ1-4; D not resolved. Germline V gene lookup returns CDR1 LGHNA and CDR2 YNFKEQ. The CDR3 loop spans 14 amino acids. The V gene lost 0 bases and the J gene lost 5 bases, with 7 bases spanning the gap. The CDR3: CASSQDSINEKLFF. The CDR3 DNA reads as TGTGCCAGCAGCCAAGACAGTATAAATGAAAAACTGTTTTTT.

This clone was seen a few times. The V gene is TRBV27, the J gene TRBJ1-2; D uncertain. Trimming pared 5 bases from V and 7 bases from J, leaving 14 bases between. The CDR3 runs 13 residues. Germline V gives CDR1 MNHEY, CDR2 SMNVEV (reference sequence). The CDR3 reads CASSPLYTGGYTF. CDR3 coding DNA: TGTGCCAGCAGTCCACTCTATACGGGTGGCTACACCTTC.

As to this clone: Germline and junction disagree at one end, which may indicate a read error. The chain links TRBV5-4 to TRBJ2-1, with 8 bases lining up with TRBD2. Germline-derived CDR1 and CDR2 are SGHNT and YYREEE (reference sequence). The CDR3 length is 15 residues. CDR3 DNA sequence: TGTGCCAGCAGCCCTACTAGCGGCTCCTACAATAAGCAGTTCTTC. Protein sequence: CASSPTSGSYNKQFF.

The CDR3 is CASSQDLAGGRTGELFF. CDR3 sequence (DNA): TGCGCCAGCAGCCAAGATCTCGCGGGGGGTCGGACCGGGGAGCTGTTTTTT. The chain couples TRBV4-3 to TRBJ2-2; 8 nucleotides line up with TRBD2. The ends lost 0 bases at V and 5 bases at J; junction bases unmatched: 8. Germline assignment: CDR1 LGHNA and CDR2 YSLEER. The CDR3 totals 17 residues.

The chain is built from TRBV6-6 and TRBJ2-1; D may be TRBD1 (5 bases). CDR3 length equals 14 residues. Trimming stripped 0 bases from V and 4 bases from J, with 7 bases between. Germline CDR1 reads MNHNY; CDR2 reads SVGAGI (reference sequence). The CDR3 DNA reads TGTGCCAGCAGTTACTCCAGGGTTTACAATGAGCAGTTCTTC. This sequence encodes CASSYSRVYNEQFF.

The genes are TRBV7-2 and TRBJ1-2, with D tentatively TRBD1 (6 bases). CDR3 length equals 16 residues. Germline-derived CDR1 and CDR2 are SGHTA and FQGNSA. V was pared by 5 bases and J by 0 bases, with 16 bases between. The CDR3 region is CASSPDSGYSNYGYTF. CDR3 bases: TGTGCCAGCAGCCCGGACAGCGGATATTCTAACTATGGCTACACCTTC.

The V call is TRBV6-1, the J call TRBJ2-4, with 7 bases identical to TRBD1. Germline V CDR1 and CDR2: MNHNS, SASEGT. J gave up 0 bases and V 0 bases, and 11 bases lay outside the gene matches. CDR3 length: 19 amino acids. In DNA, the CDR3 is TGTGCCAGCAGTGAAGCGCTCGGCAGGGGGATTGGAGCCAAAAACATTCAGTACTTC. The encoded protein is CASSEALGRGIGAKNIQYF.

This rearrangement joins TRBV6-1 to TRBJ2-3, with D perhaps TRBD2 (7 bases). Trimming pared 4 bases from V and 6 bases from J, leaving 17 bases between. The CDR3 has 15 residues. Germline CDR1 MNHNS, CDR2 SASEGT. CDR3 nucleotide sequence: TGTGCCAGCAGTGTCCAGGTGGGGGGGCTGGATACGCAGTATTTT. Its translation: CASSVQVGGLDTQYF.

The V gene is TRBV30, the J gene TRBJ2-2, with D possibly being TRBD2 (7 bases). This CDR3 contains 13 residues. Trimming pared 5 bases from V and 5 bases from J, leaving 12 bases between. Germline CDR1 GTSNPN, CDR2 SVGIG (reference sequence). The DNA for the CDR3 is TGTGCCTGGTGGGAGGGGGATACCGGGGAGCTGTTTTTT. Protein sequence: CAWWEGDTGELFF.

About this clone: Other DNA sequences in the sample encode the same CDR3. This CDR3 is CASSPASAGVSTDTQYF. In nucleotides, the CDR3 is TGTGCCAGCAGCCCGGCCTCGGCGGGCGTCAGCACAGATACGCAGTATTTT. The V gene is TRBV7-9, the J gene TRBJ2-3; D possibly corresponds to TRBD2 (5 bases). Germline lookup yields CDR1 SEHNR and CDR2 FQNEAQ (reference sequence). With 5 bases removed from V and 0 bases from J, the gap between germline ends came to 18 bases. CDR3 size: 17 residues.

The V and J genes are TRBV10-3 and TRBJ2-7; D possibly corresponds to TRBD2 (6 bases). Trimming removed 8 bases from V and 3 bases from J, with 23 bases in between. Germline V gives CDR1 ENHRY, CDR2 SYGVKD. There are 16 residues in the CDR3. CDR3 nucleotides: TGTGCCATCGCTATCCCGCTAGGCGGGGATTTCTACGAGCAGTACTTC. Translated: CAIAIPLGGDFYEQYF.

Of note for this clone: The junction shows a germline mismatch at one end, possibly a read error. As DNA, the CDR3 is TGTGCTAGCAGCTTAGTCCCGGGACTAGCGGTCCCGGGGGCCCAGTACTTC. It is translated as CASSLVPGLAVPGAQYF. The gene calls are TRBV7-7 and TRBJ2-5, with 11 positions matching TRBD2. The V gene's germline CDR1 is SSHAT and CDR2 FNYEAQ (reference sequence). The CDR3 runs to 17 residues.

This clone was observed a single time. The chain has TRBV27 and TRBJ2-7; the match to TRBD2 covers 12 bases. V shed 8 bases and J 3 bases; nucleotides not matched to a gene: 5. Looked up from germline, CDR1 is MNHEY and CDR2 is SMNVEV (reference sequence). This CDR3 spans 14 amino acids. The DNA of the CDR3 is TGTGCCAGCGGCCCGACTAGCGGGGGCTACGAGCAGTACTTC. Translating it yields CASGPTSGGYEQYF.